This T cell receptor (beta chain) is from a study of blood T cell repertoires in COVID-19 (dated by TCRdb to 2020 to 2021). About the full investigation: The collaborator samples originated in the United States, Italy and Spain and spanned the acute and convalescent phases of COVID-19. Samples came from the ongoing ImmuneRACE study (first 160 participants) plus 1,254 subjects from 6 global collaborators. The repertoires were released in a freely available public database meant as a resource for research on the immune response to SARS-CoV-2. Where HLA class I and class II types were available, the types were taken from metadata supplied by the sample provider, not from assay-based typing. The material from the prospective study consisted of cDNA or gDNA derived from T cells, B-cell-depleted T cells, or PBMCs. Subjects who had been exposed to COVID-19, were actively infected with it, or had recovered from it provided the deeply sampled blood TCRbeta repertoires that made up the dataset. A de-identified subject ID, COVID-19 status, age in years and sex were almost always included in the sample metadata. The paper as a whole reports these results and caveats: The amount of clinical and demographic metadata varied by source and participant and was provided uncurated.

One collaborating source in Seattle enrolled patients while the patients were actively infected and followed the patients over time throughout the course of disease. Whole blood was collected in K2EDTA tubes by collaborating institutions according to the institutions' own protocols. Collaborator samples were shipped for TCRbeta analysis as frozen whole blood, isolated PBMCs, or DNA extracted from either sample type. CDR1 and CDR2 are drawn from the germline V gene: SNHLY, FYNNEI. The CDR3 covers 13 residues, taking in both the cysteine and the phenylalanine. Just the 39-base CDR3 DNA is kept, in frame starting at base 1. The V end loses 9 bases and the J end loses 8 bases, and a stretch of 16 bases separates them. Concerning this clone: Its antigen is unknown. Base qualities are not recorded, but no much larger clone differs from it by a single base.

TCRbeta CDR3 regions were amplified from genomic DNA using the immunoSEQ Assay, a bias-controlled multiplex PCR. Regarding the original processing steps: Within the assay, amplification of reference gene primers was used to estimate how many nucleated cells each sample contained. To quantify the absolute abundance of each unique TCRbeta CDR3 rearrangement, sequence reads were collapsed and filtered. Productive Simpson clonality was computed per sample as the square root of Simpson's diversity index over productive rearrangements. The source is immuneACCESS, and TCRdb retained only in-frame sequences with V and J called. Part of the clones is not carried over; for the studies checked, unresolved V genes explain less than half of this, and the remainder is unexplained. Clonal size and the V and J genes are those of that table, whereas D and trimming came from the DNA. This sample lists about 270,000 clones; 80% to 90% were detected once. The ten largest clones add up to about an eighth of the sample.

The sample taken for sequencing was peripheral blood. The TCR was taken from a woman between 65 and 79 years old with COVID-19, enrolled during active disease. The V gene is TRBV2 and the J gene is TRBJ1-4, with a tentative D gene TRBD1 over 5 matching bases. The CDR3 protein: CARSGRDGEKLFF. The nucleotides read TGTGCCAGATCAGGGAGGGATGGGGAAAAACTGTTTTTT.